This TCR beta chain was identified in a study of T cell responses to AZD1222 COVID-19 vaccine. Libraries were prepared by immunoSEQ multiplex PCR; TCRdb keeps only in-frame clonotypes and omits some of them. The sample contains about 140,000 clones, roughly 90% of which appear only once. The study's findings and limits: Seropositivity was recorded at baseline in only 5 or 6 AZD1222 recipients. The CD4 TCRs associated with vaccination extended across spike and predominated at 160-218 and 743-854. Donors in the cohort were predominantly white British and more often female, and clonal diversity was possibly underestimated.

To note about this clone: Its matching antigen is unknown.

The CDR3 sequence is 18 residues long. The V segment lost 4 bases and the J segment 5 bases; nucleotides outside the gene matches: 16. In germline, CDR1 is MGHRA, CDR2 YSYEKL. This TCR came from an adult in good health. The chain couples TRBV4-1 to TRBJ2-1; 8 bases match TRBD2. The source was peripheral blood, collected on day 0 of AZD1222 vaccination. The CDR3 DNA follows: TGCGCCAGCAGCCGCAATCACGCCGGGACTAGACGAGACAATGAGCAGTTCTTC. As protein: CASSRNHAGTRRDNEQFF.